The entry below gives a single T cell receptor (beta chain) sequence along with its context. The target antigen is unknown. Libraries were UMI-labeled 5' RACE TRB cDNA. TCRdb reprocessed the 5' RACE reads, with one entry per CDR3 protein and no DNA. The listing records 45,000 or so distinct CDR3 sequences. Germline loops: CDR1 MRHNA, CDR2 SNTAGT. CDR3 length: 16 amino acids. The sample originates from a study of CXCR3-negative and CXCR3-positive naive CD8 T cells. Study at large: Roughly 1.5 +/- 0.3 million TRB reads came from each library, giving some 140 million in total.

Study results and caveats: Both naive subsets had comparably high diversity; memory CD8+ cells much lower. Within a donor, both naive subsets shared TRBV-TRBJ usage, unlike memory cells.

This sequence joins TRBV6-4 and TRBJ2-3; TCRdb reports TRBD2, a call that lacks DNA to check it against. This TCR was recovered from a human donor in good health. Some clones in this sample may be carry-over from other donors' samples. The sequenced material came from memory CD8+ T cells from blood. CDR3 amino acids: CASSDSASGGPGTQYF.